A selection of T cell receptor beta chains follows, all from one sample in a study of OX40 agonist ivuxolimab in advanced cancers. Assay: immunoSEQ multiplex PCR; the TCRdb copy retains only in-frame clones and omits some. The repertoire has tens of thousands of clones, 86% of them found once; the top ten carry about 1.2%. The source material was CD4+ or CD8+ T cells sorted from blood, sampled in a trial of the OX40 agonist ivuxolimab. These TCRs come from an adult with an advanced solid tumor such as melanoma, head and neck, liver or kidney cancer. Each CDR3 is given with its conserved first and last residue. Each record gives: CDR3 DNA, CDR3 protein, V gene, J gene, clone size, D gene. D genes are given only for firm matches. Clone size is stated in some rows and not others, as once, few, many or a class when expanded.

DNA: TGTGCCAGCAGCGCGACGGGGAATGAGCAGTTCTTC
CDR3: CASSATGNEQFF
V: TRBV7-9
J: TRBJ2-1
size: .
D: .

DNA: TGCAGCGTTGAAGATGAGCGGCCTAGCGGGCTCCGGGGCACAGATACGCAGTATTTT
CDR3: CSVEDERPSGLRGTDTQYF
V: TRBV29-1
J: TRBJ2-3
size: .
D: TRBD2

DNA: TGCGCCAGCAGCCGGGTGGGGGGAACTGAAGCTTTCTTT
CDR3: CASSRVGGTEAFF
V: TRBV5-1
J: TRBJ1-1
size: few
D: .

DNA: TGTGCCAGCAGCTTAGCCCTGGGGACTGAAGCTTTCTTT
CDR3: CASSLALGTEAFF
V: TRBV7-9
J: TRBJ1-1
size: .
D: .

DNA: TGTGCCAGCAGCTTGGTGAGCACAGATACGCAGTATTTT
CDR3: CASSLVSTDTQYF
V: TRBV7-3
J: TRBJ2-3
size: once
D: .

DNA: TGTGCCAGCAGCTACAACGGGCACAGGGAAAAAACTGAAGCTTTCTTT
CDR3: CASSYNGHREKTEAFF
V: TRBV7-9
J: TRBJ1-1
size: few
D: .

DNA: TGTGCCAGCAGCTTGGGGGCAGCGGCTCCCGGAAACACCATATATTTT
CDR3: CASSLGAAAPGNTIYF
V: TRBV7-2
J: TRBJ1-3
size: .
D: .

DNA: TGTGCCAGCAGCCACCTGGACTCCTTTAGCGGGGGGGCCAGGGAGACCCAGTACTTC
CDR3: CASSHLDSFSGGARETQYF
V: TRBV11-1
J: TRBJ2-5
size: .
D: TRBD2

DNA: TGTGCCAGCAGCGTAGAAGAGAGAGCGGGCTGGGGGGGCTACACCTTC
CDR3: CASSVEERAGWGGYTF
V: TRBV9
J: TRBJ1-2
size: .
D: .

DNA: TGTGCCAGTACCCTTAGGGGGGCCTATGGCTACACCTTC
CDR3: CASTLRGAYGYTF
V: TRBV19
J: TRBJ1-2
size: few
D: .

DNA: TGTGCCGGGGCGAGATATCGGTCCGCACCCCTCCACTTT
CDR3: CAGARYRSAPLHF
V: TRBV30
J: TRBJ1-6
size: .
D: .

DNA: TGTGCCAGCAGTCCATTCGACTGGCGGGCAGCTTTCTTT
CDR3: CASSPFDWRAAFF
V: TRBV6-5
J: TRBJ1-1
size: .
D: .

DNA: TGCGCCAGCAGCTTGGACCAGGGAAGCGTCACTGAAGCTTTCTTT
CDR3: CASSLDQGSVTEAFF
V: TRBV5-1
J: TRBJ1-1
size: once
D: .

DNA: TGTGCCAGCAGGGCAACGTTGACAAGGAACACTGAAGCTTTCTTT
CDR3: CASRATLTRNTEAFF
V: TRBV25-1
J: TRBJ1-1
size: .
D: .

DNA: TGTGCCAGCAGCAGTCCCGGGACAAGGGAGAGCACTGAAGCTTTCTTT
CDR3: CASSSPGTRESTEAFF
V: TRBV21-1
J: TRBJ1-1
size: .
D: .

DNA: TGTGCCAGCAGCACCGACAGGAGCTCTGGAAACACCATATATTTT
CDR3: CASSTDRSSGNTIYF
V: TRBV6-5
J: TRBJ1-3
size: .
D: .

DNA: TGCGCCAGCAGCTTGGGAGTGAACACTGAAGCTTTCTTT
CDR3: CASSLGVNTEAFF
V: TRBV5-1
J: TRBJ1-1
size: .
D: .

DNA: TGTGCCAGTAGTATACGGGGAGATGGCTACACCTTC
CDR3: CASSIRGDGYTF
V: TRBV19
J: TRBJ1-2
size: .
D: .

DNA: TGTGCCAGCTCAGGAATTTGGCAGGGTTCCTATGGCTACACCTTC
CDR3: CASSGIWQGSYGYTF
V: TRBV18
J: TRBJ1-2
size: .
D: .

DNA: TGTGCCACCAGCCCCTTGAGGACAGGCCGGACGGACACTGAAGCTTTCTTT
CDR3: CATSPLRTGRTDTEAFF
V: TRBV15
J: TRBJ1-1
size: .
D: TRBD1

DNA: TGTGCCAGCAGCTTGCCTTCAGGGGGATTGGACACTGAAGCTTTCTTT
CDR3: CASSLPSGGLDTEAFF
V: TRBV7-8
J: TRBJ1-1
size: .
D: TRBD1

DNA: TGTGCCAGCAGCTTAGACAGGGGGCAGATCTATGGCTACACCTTC
CDR3: CASSLDRGQIYGYTF
V: TRBV7-6
J: TRBJ1-2
size: once
D: TRBD1

DNA: TGTGCCAGTAGTATGGTACAGGAGACTAACTATGGCTACACCTTC
CDR3: CASSMVQETNYGYTF
V: TRBV19
J: TRBJ1-2
size: .
D: .

DNA: TGTGCCAGCAGTTACTCGGGTGGTCCCGGGGCCAACGTCCTGACTTTC
CDR3: CASSYSGGPGANVLTF
V: TRBV6-5
J: TRBJ2-6
size: .
D: .

DNA: TGTGCCAGCAGCTTCCAGACAGGGGGCTTAGATACGCAGTATTTT
CDR3: CASSFQTGGLDTQYF
V: TRBV7-6
J: TRBJ2-3
size: .
D: TRBD1

DNA: TGTGCCAGCAGTGAGAATGGGACACCGGGACATTTT
CDR3: CASSENGTPGHF
V: TRBV2
J: TRBJ1-5
size: .
D: .

DNA: TGCGCCAGCAGCCTGGGGACAATTTTTTACGAGCAGTACTTC
CDR3: CASSLGTIFYEQYF
V: TRBV5-1
J: TRBJ2-7
size: .
D: .

DNA: TGTGCCACCGTTTCGGACGGGATAGGGGGCTACACCTTC
CDR3: CATVSDGIGGYTF
V: TRBV7-9
J: TRBJ1-2
size: .
D: .

DNA: TGTGCCAGCGAGCGACAGGGGTCACCCCTCCACTTT
CDR3: CASERQGSPLHF
V: TRBV7-9
J: TRBJ1-6
size: .
D: TRBD1

DNA: TGCGCCAGCAGCCAAGCCCCGGGGCGGGGAAGGCAGCCCCAGCATTTT
CDR3: CASSQAPGRGRQPQHF
V: TRBV4-1
J: TRBJ1-5
size: few
D: .

DNA: TGTGCCAGCAGCTTGATGGGTCGGGTCTATGGCTACACCTTC
CDR3: CASSLMGRVYGYTF
V: TRBV5-4
J: TRBJ1-2
size: once
D: .

DNA: TGCGCCAGCAGCTTGGTGGACAGGGGGTACGAGCAGTACTTC
CDR3: CASSLVDRGYEQYF
V: TRBV5-1
J: TRBJ2-7
size: .
D: TRBD1

DNA: TGCGCCAGCAGGTGGGAGGGGTCGGGAAATTCACCCCTCCACTTT
CDR3: CASRWEGSGNSPLHF
V: TRBV5-1
J: TRBJ1-6
size: .
D: .

DNA: TGTGCCAGCAGTCTTCAGGTAAACACTGAAGCTTTCTTT
CDR3: CASSLQVNTEAFF
V: TRBV27
J: TRBJ1-1
size: .
D: .

DNA: TGTGCCAGCAGCTTGGCCGCAGGAACGTACGAGCAGTACTTC
CDR3: CASSLAAGTYEQYF
V: TRBV5-4
J: TRBJ2-7
size: .
D: .

DNA: TGTGCCAGCAGCATCCCCGGACTAGCGGGGTTCTCCTACGAGCAGTACTTC
CDR3: CASSIPGLAGFSYEQYF
V: TRBV11-2
J: TRBJ2-7
size: .
D: TRBD2

DNA: TGTGCCAGCAGTTACTCGGGACTAGCGGGGAGGGAGCAGTACTTC
CDR3: CASSYSGLAGREQYF
V: TRBV6-5
J: TRBJ2-7
size: .
D: TRBD2

DNA: TGTGCCAGTAGGTTGGGACTCGAGCAGTACTTC
CDR3: CASRLGLEQYF
V: TRBV19
J: TRBJ2-7
size: .
D: .

DNA: TGTGCCAGCAGTTTACCGGCACGAGTCCACGAGCAGTACTTC
CDR3: CASSLPARVHEQYF
V: TRBV28
J: TRBJ2-7
size: .
D: .

DNA: TGTGCCAGCAGCGGAGATCTCATAGAGACCCAGTACTTC
CDR3: CASSGDLIETQYF
V: TRBV7-2
J: TRBJ2-5
size: once
D: .

DNA: TGTGCCAGCTCCGACGGTTACTATCAGCCCCAGCATTTT
CDR3: CASSDGYYQPQHF
V: TRBV14
J: TRBJ1-5
size: once
D: .

DNA: TGTGCCAGTAGTACCGGACAGGGGGTAGGTAGCGGCAATCAGCCCCAGCATTTT
CDR3: CASSTGQGVGSGNQPQHF
V: TRBV19
J: TRBJ1-5
size: .
D: TRBD1

DNA: TGTGCCAGTAGCCGGGACAGCCTGGGGACCCAGTACTTC
CDR3: CASSRDSLGTQYF
V: TRBV19
J: TRBJ2-5
size: .
D: TRBD1

DNA: TGTGCCAGTAGGGGACTAGCGGTCGCAGATACGCAGTATTTT
CDR3: CASRGLAVADTQYF
V: TRBV27
J: TRBJ2-3
size: .
D: TRBD2

DNA: TGTGCCAGCTCACCACGGGGGGCGCAAGACTATGGCTACACCTTC
CDR3: CASSPRGAQDYGYTF
V: TRBV18
J: TRBJ1-2
size: few
D: .

DNA: TGCGCCAGCAGCTTGATCGGGACTAGCGGGGGGGCCTACGAGCAGTACTTC
CDR3: CASSLIGTSGGAYEQYF
V: TRBV5-1
J: TRBJ2-7
size: .
D: TRBD2

DNA: TGCGCCAGCAGCCCTCGACAGGGGGCTAGCACAGATACGCAGTATTTT
CDR3: CASSPRQGASTDTQYF
V: TRBV4-1
J: TRBJ2-3
size: .
D: TRBD1

DNA: TGTGCCAGCAACGGGCAGGGTTACAATGAGCAGTTCTTC
CDR3: CASNGQGYNEQFF
V: TRBV6-6
J: TRBJ2-1
size: .
D: .

DNA: TGTGCCAGCAGTGAATGGGACGAAAATCAGCCCCAGCATTTT
CDR3: CASSEWDENQPQHF
V: TRBV2
J: TRBJ1-5
size: .
D: .

DNA: TGTGCCAGTAGTGCCCCGGGACTCCTGAACACTGAAGCTTTCTTT
CDR3: CASSAPGLLNTEAFF
V: TRBV19
J: TRBJ1-1
size: .
D: .

DNA: TGCGCCAGCAGCTTGGGGACAGGGGGCCCTTACACAGATACGCAGTATTTT
CDR3: CASSLGTGGPYTDTQYF
V: TRBV5-1
J: TRBJ2-3
size: once
D: TRBD1

DNA: TGTGCCAGCTCATCCGGGAATTACTACGAGCAGTACTTC
CDR3: CASSSGNYYEQYF
V: TRBV18
J: TRBJ2-7
size: .
D: .

DNA: TGTGCCAGCAGCCGGGGGGGGCTTGCTGGAAACACCATATATTTT
CDR3: CASSRGGLAGNTIYF
V: TRBV5-4
J: TRBJ1-3
size: few
D: .